Included here is one T cell receptor beta chain sequence, with context. Produced via immunoSEQ multiplex PCR; TCRdb's table is partial and in-frame only. The sample contains about 100,000 clones, around nine tenths of which appear only once. The entry originates in a study of blood T cell repertoires in COVID-19. Looking at the study overall: COVID-19 samples, acute and convalescent, were from the United States, Italy and Spain. The cDNA or gDNA used as material had been derived from T cells, B-cell-depleted T cells, or PBMCs.

Trimming removed 6 bases from V and 5 bases from J; junction bases left unmatched: 9. Germline V gene lookup returns CDR1 MNHEY and CDR2 SVGAGI. The CDR3 loop spans 15 amino acids. The chain carries TRBV6-5 and TRBJ2-5; 10 bases align to TRBD2. The clonotype originates from a human donor in a cohort sampled during active COVID-19. Specimen: peripheral blood. Here the CDR3 DNA reads TGTGCCAGCAGCTCGCTTCTAGCGGGAGTTGAGACCCAGTACTTC. Amino acids: CASSSLLAGVETQYF.